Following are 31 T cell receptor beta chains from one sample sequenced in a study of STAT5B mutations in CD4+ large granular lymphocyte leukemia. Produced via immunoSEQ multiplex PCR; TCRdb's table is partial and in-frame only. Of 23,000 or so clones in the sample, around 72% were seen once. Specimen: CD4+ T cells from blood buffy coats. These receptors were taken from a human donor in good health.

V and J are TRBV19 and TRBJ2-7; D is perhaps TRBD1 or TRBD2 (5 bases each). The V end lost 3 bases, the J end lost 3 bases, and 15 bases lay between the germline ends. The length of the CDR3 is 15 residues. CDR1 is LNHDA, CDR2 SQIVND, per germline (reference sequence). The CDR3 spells CASSMLAGRNYEQYF. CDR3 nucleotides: TGTGCCAGTAGTATGTTGGCAGGGAGAAACTACGAGCAGTACTTC.

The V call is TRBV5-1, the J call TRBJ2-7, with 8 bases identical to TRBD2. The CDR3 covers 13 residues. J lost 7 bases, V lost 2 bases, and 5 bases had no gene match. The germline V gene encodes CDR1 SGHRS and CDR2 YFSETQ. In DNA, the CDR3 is TGCGCCAGCAGCTTAGGACTAGCAGGGGAGCAGTACTTC. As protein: CASSLGLAGEQYF.

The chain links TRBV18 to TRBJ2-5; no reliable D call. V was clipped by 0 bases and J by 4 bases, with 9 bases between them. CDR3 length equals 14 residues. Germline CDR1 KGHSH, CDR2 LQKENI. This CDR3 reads CASSPPKVGETQYF. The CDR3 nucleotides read TGTGCCAGCTCACCACCGAAGGTTGGAGAGACCCAGTACTTC.

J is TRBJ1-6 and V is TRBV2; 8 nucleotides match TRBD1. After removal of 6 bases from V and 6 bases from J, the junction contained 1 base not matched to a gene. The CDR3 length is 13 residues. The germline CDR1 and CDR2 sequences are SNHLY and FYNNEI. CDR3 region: CASRDRANSPLHF. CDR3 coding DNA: TGTGCCAGCAGGGACAGGGCTAATTCACCCCTCCACTTT.

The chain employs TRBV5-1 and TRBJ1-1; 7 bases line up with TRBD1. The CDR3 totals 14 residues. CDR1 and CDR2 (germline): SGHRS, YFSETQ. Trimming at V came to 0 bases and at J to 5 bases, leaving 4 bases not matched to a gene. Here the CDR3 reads CASSLAAGGTEAFF. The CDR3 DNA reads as TGCGCCAGCAGCTTGGCAGCAGGGGGAACTGAAGCTTTCTTT.

CDR3 region: CASSEGLAIAGANVLTF. The CDR3 DNA follows: TGTGCCAGCAGTGAGGGACTAGCGATCGCTGGGGCCAACGTCCTGACTTTC. The V call is TRBV2, the J call TRBJ2-6; 10 positions agree with TRBD2. The CDR3 is 17 amino acids. V lost 3 bases to trimming and J lost 2 bases; unmatched junction nucleotides: 4. Germline loops: CDR1 SNHLY, CDR2 FYNNEI.

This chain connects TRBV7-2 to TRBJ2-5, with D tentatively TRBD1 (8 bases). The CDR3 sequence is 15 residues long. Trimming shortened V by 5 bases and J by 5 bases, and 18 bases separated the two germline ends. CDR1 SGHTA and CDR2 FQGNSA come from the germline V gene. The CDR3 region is CASSPRTGRGETQYF. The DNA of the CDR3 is TGTGCCAGCAGCCCCAGGACAGGGCGGGGGGAGACCCAGTACTTC.

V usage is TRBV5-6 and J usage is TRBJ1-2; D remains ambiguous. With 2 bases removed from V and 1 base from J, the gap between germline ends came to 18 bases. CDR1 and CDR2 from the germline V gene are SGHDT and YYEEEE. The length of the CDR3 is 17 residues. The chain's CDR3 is CASSFDLLGASNYGYTF. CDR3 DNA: TGTGCCAGCAGCTTCGATCTTCTGGGTGCAAGTAACTATGGCTACACCTTC.

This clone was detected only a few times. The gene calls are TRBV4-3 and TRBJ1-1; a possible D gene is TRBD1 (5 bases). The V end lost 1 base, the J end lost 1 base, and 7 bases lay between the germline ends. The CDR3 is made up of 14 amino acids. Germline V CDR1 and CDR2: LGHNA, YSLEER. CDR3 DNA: TGCGCCAGCAGCCAAGTAGGACAGAACACTGAAGCTTTCTTT. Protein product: CASSQVGQNTEAFF.

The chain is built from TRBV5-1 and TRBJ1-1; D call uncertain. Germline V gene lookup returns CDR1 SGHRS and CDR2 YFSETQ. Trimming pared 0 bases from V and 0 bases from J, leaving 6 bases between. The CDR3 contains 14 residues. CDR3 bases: TGCGCCAGCAGCTTGGAGCCTATGAACACTGAAGCTTTCTTT. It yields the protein CASSLEPMNTEAFF.

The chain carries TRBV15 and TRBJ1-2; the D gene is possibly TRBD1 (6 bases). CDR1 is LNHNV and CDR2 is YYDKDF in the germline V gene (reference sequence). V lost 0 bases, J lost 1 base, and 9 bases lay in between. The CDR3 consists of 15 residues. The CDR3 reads CATSREYRDNYGYTF. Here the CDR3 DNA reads TGTGCCACCAGCAGAGAATACAGGGATAACTATGGCTACACCTTC. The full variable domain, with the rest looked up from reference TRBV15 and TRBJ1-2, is DAMVIQNPRYQVTQFGKPVTLSCSQTLNHNVMYWYQQKSSQAPKLLFHYYDKDFNNEADTPDNFQSRRPNTSFCFLDIRSPGLGDTAMYLCATSREYRDNYGYTFGSGTRLTVV.

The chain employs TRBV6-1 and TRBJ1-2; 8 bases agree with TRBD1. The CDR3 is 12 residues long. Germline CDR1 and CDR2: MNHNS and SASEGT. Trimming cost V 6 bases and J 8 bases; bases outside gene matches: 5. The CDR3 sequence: CASSRTGQGYTF. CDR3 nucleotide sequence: TGTGCCAGCAGCCGGACAGGGCAGGGCTACACCTTC.

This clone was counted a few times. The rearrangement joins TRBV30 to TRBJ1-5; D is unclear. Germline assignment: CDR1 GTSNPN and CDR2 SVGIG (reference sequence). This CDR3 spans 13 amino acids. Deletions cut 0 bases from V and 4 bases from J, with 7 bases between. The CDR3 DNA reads TGTGCCTGGAGTGTATCGGGGAATCAGCCCCAGCATTTT. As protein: CAWSVSGNQPQHF. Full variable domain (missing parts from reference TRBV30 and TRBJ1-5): SQTIHQWPATLVQPVGSPLSLECTVEGTSNPNLYWYRQAAGRGLQLLFYSVGIGQISSEVPQNLSASRPQDRQFILSSKKLLLSDSGFYLCAWSVSGNQPQHFGDGTRLSIL.

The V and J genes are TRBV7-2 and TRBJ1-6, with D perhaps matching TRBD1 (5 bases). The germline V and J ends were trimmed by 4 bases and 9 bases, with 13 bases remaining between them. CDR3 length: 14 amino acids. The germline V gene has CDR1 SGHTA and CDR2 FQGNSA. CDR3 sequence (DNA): TGTGCCAGCAGCTCCAGGGCGTCCGGTTCACCCCTCCACTTT. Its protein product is CASSSRASGSPLHF.

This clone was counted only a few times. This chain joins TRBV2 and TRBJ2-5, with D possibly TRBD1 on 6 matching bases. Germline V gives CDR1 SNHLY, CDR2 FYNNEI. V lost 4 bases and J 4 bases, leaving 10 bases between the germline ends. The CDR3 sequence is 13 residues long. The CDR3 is CASSANRVETQYF. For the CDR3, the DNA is TGTGCCAGCAGTGCCAACAGGGTAGAGACCCAGTACTTC.

The CDR3 DNA is TGTGCCAGCAGCTTAGAATGGGGCAGGGGGAGCTACGAGCAGTACTTC. This translates into CASSLEWGRGSYEQYF. V is TRBV7-9 and J is TRBJ2-5; 7 positions match TRBD1. The closer fit of TRBJ2-7 to the DNA end suggests the J call may be wrong. The CDR3 is 16 residues long. From germline, CDR1 is SEHNR and CDR2 FQNEAQ (reference sequence).

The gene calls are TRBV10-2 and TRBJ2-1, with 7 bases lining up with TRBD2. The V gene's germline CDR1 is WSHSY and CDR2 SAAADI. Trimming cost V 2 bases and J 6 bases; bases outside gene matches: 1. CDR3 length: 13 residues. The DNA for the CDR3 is TGCGCCAGCAGTGAGAGGACTAGCAATGAGCAGTTCTTC. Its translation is CASSERTSNEQFF.

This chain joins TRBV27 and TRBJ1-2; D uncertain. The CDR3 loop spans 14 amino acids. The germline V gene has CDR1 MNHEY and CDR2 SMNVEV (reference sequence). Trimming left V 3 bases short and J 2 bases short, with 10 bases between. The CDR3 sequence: CASSFSGRNYGYTF. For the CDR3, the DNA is TGTGCCAGCAGTTTTAGTGGCCGGAACTATGGCTACACCTTC.

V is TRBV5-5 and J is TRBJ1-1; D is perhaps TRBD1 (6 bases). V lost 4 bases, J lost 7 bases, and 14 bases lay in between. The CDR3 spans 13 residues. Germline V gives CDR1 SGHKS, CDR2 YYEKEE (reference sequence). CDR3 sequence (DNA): TGTGCCAGCAGCCATACAGGGATCAGTGAAGCTTTCTTT. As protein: CASSHTGISEAFF.

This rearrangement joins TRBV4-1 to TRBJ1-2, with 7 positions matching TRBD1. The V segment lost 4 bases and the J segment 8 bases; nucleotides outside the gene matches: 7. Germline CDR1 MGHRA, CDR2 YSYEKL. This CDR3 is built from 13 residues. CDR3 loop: CASSRGQDGGYTF. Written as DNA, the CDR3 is TGCGCCAGCAGCCGTGGACAGGATGGCGGCTACACCTTC.

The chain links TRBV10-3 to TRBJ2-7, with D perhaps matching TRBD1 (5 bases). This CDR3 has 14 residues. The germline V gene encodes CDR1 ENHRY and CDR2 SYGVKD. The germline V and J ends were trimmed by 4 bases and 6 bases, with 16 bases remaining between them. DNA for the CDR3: TGTGCCATCAGTGCAGTCTCAGGGTGGAGCGAGCAGTACTTC. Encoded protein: CAISAVSGWSEQYF.

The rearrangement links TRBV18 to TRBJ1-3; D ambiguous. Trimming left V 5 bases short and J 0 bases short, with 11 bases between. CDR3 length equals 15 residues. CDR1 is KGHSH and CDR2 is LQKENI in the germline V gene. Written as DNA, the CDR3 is TGTGCCAGCTCAAGAAACGAGGGCTCTGGAAACACCATATATTTT. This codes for CASSRNEGSGNTIYF.

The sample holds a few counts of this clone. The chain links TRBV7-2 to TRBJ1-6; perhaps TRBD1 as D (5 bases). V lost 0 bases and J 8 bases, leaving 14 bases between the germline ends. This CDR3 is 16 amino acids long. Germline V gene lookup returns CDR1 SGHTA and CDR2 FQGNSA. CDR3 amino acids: CASSLAPGPGDSPLHF. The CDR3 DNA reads TGTGCCAGCAGCTTAGCCCCGGGACCGGGTGATTCACCCCTCCACTTT.

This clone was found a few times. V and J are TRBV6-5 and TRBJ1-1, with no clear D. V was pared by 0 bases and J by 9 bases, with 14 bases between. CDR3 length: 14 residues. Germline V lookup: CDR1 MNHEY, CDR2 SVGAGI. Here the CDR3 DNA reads TGTGCCAGCAGTTACTCGAAAGCGAACGTGCAAGCTTTCTTT. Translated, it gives CASSYSKANVQAFF.

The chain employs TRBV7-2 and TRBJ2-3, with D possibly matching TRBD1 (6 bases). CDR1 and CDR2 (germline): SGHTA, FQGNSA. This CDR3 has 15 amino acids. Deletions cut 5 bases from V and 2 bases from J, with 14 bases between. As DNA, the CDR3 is TGTGCCAGCAGCCTCCAGCAGGGGTCCACAGATACGCAGTATTTT. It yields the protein CASSLQQGSTDTQYF.

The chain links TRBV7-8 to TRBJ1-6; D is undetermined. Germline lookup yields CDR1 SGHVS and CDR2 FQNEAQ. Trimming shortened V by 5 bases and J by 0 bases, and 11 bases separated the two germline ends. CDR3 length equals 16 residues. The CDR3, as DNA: TGTGCCAGCAGCCCCCGGGTGAGCTCCTATAATTCACCCCTCCACTTT. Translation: CASSPRVSSYNSPLHF.

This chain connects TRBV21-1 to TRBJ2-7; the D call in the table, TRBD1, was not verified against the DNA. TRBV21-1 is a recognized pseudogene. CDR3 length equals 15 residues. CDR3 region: CASTQWGQGRYEQYF. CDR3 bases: TGTGCCAGCACCCAATGGGGACAGGGCAGGTACGAGCAGTACTTC.

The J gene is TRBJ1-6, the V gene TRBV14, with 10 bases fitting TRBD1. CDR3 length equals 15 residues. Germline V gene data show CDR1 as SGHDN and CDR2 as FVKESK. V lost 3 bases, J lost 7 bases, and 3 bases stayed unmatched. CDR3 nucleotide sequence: TGTGCCAGCAGCCAGTTGGGACAGGGGAATTCACCCCTCCACTTT. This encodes CASSQLGQGNSPLHF.

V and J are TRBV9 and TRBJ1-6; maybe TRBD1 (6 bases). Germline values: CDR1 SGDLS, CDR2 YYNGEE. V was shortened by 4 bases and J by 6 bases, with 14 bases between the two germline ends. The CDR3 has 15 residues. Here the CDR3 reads CASSTTDSTNSPLHF. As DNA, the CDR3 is TGTGCCAGCAGCACAACGGACAGCACTAATTCACCCCTCCACTTT.

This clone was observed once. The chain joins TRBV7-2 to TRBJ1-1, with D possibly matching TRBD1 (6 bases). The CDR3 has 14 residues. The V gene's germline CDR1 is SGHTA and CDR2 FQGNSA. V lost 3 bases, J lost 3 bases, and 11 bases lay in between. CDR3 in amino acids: CASSLRGLYTEAFF. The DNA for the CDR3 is TGTGCCAGCAGCTTGCGGGGGCTATACACTGAAGCTTTCTTT.

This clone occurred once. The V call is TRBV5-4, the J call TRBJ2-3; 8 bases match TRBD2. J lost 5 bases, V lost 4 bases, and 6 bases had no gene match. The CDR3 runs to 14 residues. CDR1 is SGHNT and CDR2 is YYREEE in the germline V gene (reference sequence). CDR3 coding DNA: TGTGCCAGCAGCCCGGGCGGGGGGCGAGATACGCAGTATTTT. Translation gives CASSPGGGRDTQYF.